These T cell receptor beta chains were read from a single sample in a study of blood T cell repertoires in COVID-19. Only in-frame clones appear in the TCRdb table, and some are missing; sequencing was by immunoSEQ multiplex PCR. Here the sample spans tens of thousands of clones, approximately 81% being singletons. Sequencing used peripheral blood. The receptors here all came from a man older than 75 with active or convalescent COVID-19. CDR3s include the opening cysteine and the closing phenylalanine or tryptophan. A D gene is named only where the DNA matches it firmly. Expanded clones get a size class; other rows say once, few or many, or leave the size out.

J gene: TRBJ2-1; D gene: TRBD1; clone size: .; V gene: TRBV30; CDR3 length: 13; CDR3 DNA: TGTGCCTGGGCCGCCCGTCGGGACAGTGAGCAGTTCTTC; CDR3 protein: CAWAARRDSEQFF
J gene: TRBJ1-2; D gene: .; clone size: .; V gene: TRBV11-2; CDR3 length: 15; CDR3 DNA: TGTGCCAGCTCCCTAAACGGGGGACCGACGTATGGCTACACCTTC; CDR3 protein: CASSLNGGPTYGYTF
J gene: TRBJ2-1; D gene: TRBD2; clone size: .; V gene: TRBV20-1; CDR3 length: 15; CDR3 DNA: TGCAGTGCTAGTATACTAGCGGGGGGGCGGTATGAGCAGTTCTTC; CDR3 protein: CSASILAGGRYEQFF
J gene: TRBJ2-7; D gene: TRBD2; clone size: few; V gene: TRBV28; CDR3 length: 15; CDR3 DNA: TGTGCCAGCAGTGAGACTAGCGGGGGTTCCTACGAGCAGTACTTC; CDR3 protein: CASSETSGGSYEQYF
J gene: TRBJ2-7; D gene: .; clone size: .; V gene: TRBV11-2; CDR3 length: 14; CDR3 DNA: TGTGCCAGCAGCTTTGCTGCGAACGAGGGAGAGCAGTACTTC; CDR3 protein: CASSFAANEGEQYF
J gene: TRBJ1-2; D gene: .; clone size: .; V gene: TRBV28; CDR3 length: 12; CDR3 DNA: TGTGCCAGCAGTTCTGAGATCTATGGCTACACCTTC; CDR3 protein: CASSSEIYGYTF
J gene: TRBJ2-1; D gene: TRBD2; clone size: .; V gene: TRBV5-4; CDR3 length: 14; CDR3 DNA: TGTGCCAGCAGCTCGCGTGAAGCGGGGGGGACCAAGTTCTTC; CDR3 protein: CASSSREAGGTKFF
J gene: TRBJ1-1; D gene: TRBD1; clone size: .; V gene: TRBV5-4; CDR3 length: 16; CDR3 DNA: TGTGCCAGCATCGACGGAAAAGACAGGGCCCACACTGAAGCTTTCTTT; CDR3 protein: CASIDGKDRAHTEAFF
J gene: TRBJ1-2; D gene: TRBD1; clone size: .; V gene: TRBV7-8; CDR3 length: 16; CDR3 DNA: TGTGCCAGCAGCCCGGACAGGGGGCCTATAAACTATGGCTACACCTTC; CDR3 protein: CASSPDRGPINYGYTF
J gene: TRBJ1-1; D gene: TRBD1; clone size: .; V gene: TRBV30; CDR3 length: 12; CDR3 DNA: TGTGCCTGGAGCGCCGGGACAGGGGAAGCTTTCTTT; CDR3 protein: CAWSAGTGEAFF
J gene: TRBJ2-5; D gene: TRBD2; clone size: .; V gene: TRBV9; CDR3 length: 16; CDR3 DNA: TGTGCCAGCAGCGTAGGGGGACTAGCGGGGCGTGTGACCCAGTACTTC; CDR3 protein: CASSVGGLAGRVTQYF
J gene: TRBJ2-1; D gene: .; clone size: few; V gene: TRBV28; CDR3 length: 19; CDR3 DNA: TGTGCCAGCAGTTTAATGCCCGCTCGGGGCAGGGGAAGAAAGAATGAGCAGTTCTTC; CDR3 protein: CASSLMPARGRGRKNEQFF
J gene: TRBJ2-7; D gene: .; clone size: .; V gene: TRBV28; CDR3 length: 11; CDR3 DNA: TGTGCCACACACAGGGTTTACGAGCAGTACTTC; CDR3 protein: CATHRVYEQYF
J gene: TRBJ2-1; D gene: TRBD1; clone size: .; V gene: TRBV7-2; CDR3 length: 15; CDR3 DNA: TGTGCCAGCAGCTCTCCTGCCGGGACAGGGAATGAGCAGTTCTTC; CDR3 protein: CASSSPAGTGNEQFF
J gene: TRBJ2-7; D gene: .; clone size: .; V gene: TRBV15; CDR3 length: 15; CDR3 DNA: TGTGCCACCAGCAGCCAACCCGGGACACCATACGAGCAGTACTTC; CDR3 protein: CATSSQPGTPYEQYF
J gene: TRBJ2-7; D gene: TRBD1; clone size: .; V gene: TRBV7-9; CDR3 length: 15; CDR3 DNA: TGTGCCAGCAGCCCGCGGGACAGGGAAGGCTACGAGCAGTACTTC; CDR3 protein: CASSPRDREGYEQYF
J gene: TRBJ2-3; D gene: TRBD2; clone size: once; V gene: TRBV7-9; CDR3 length: 16; CDR3 DNA: TGTGCCAGCAGCTCTAGCGGGGGGGCCGGGAGAGATACGCAGTATTTT; CDR3 protein: CASSSSGGAGRDTQYF
J gene: TRBJ1-2; D gene: .; clone size: .; V gene: TRBV3-1/TRBV3-2; CDR3 length: 13; CDR3 DNA: TGTGCCAGCAGCCAAGGGGTCGAGGGTGGCTACACCTTC; CDR3 protein: CASSQGVEGGYTF
J gene: TRBJ1-5; D gene: .; clone size: once; V gene: TRBV6-1; CDR3 length: 15; CDR3 DNA: TGTGCCAGCAGTGAAGGGACATTGGGCAATCAGCCCCAGCATTTT; CDR3 protein: CASSEGTLGNQPQHF
J gene: TRBJ1-6; D gene: TRBD1; clone size: .; V gene: TRBV2; CDR3 length: 15; CDR3 DNA: TGTGCCAGCAGTCGGGACAGGGGGATTGGTTCACCCCTCCACTTT; CDR3 protein: CASSRDRGIGSPLHF
J gene: TRBJ2-2; D gene: .; clone size: .; V gene: TRBV7-3; CDR3 length: 15; CDR3 DNA: TGTGCCAGCAGCCCCGCGGACCAGGGTGCCGGGGAGCTGTTTTTT; CDR3 protein: CASSPADQGAGELFF
J gene: TRBJ2-1; D gene: TRBD1; clone size: .; V gene: TRBV5-6; CDR3 length: 13; CDR3 DNA: TGTGCCAGCAGCTTGGCAGGGGGTCATGAGCAGTTCTTC; CDR3 protein: CASSLAGGHEQFF
J gene: TRBJ1-2; D gene: TRBD1; clone size: .; V gene: TRBV5-1; CDR3 length: 13; CDR3 DNA: TGCGCCAGCAGCTTGGGGGGACAGCGGGGCTACACCTTC; CDR3 protein: CASSLGGQRGYTF
J gene: TRBJ2-7; D gene: .; clone size: .; V gene: TRBV5-5; CDR3 length: 14; CDR3 DNA: TGTGCCAGCAGCTTTGGCATTTCAAACTACGAGCAGTACTTC; CDR3 protein: CASSFGISNYEQYF
J gene: TRBJ2-2; D gene: .; clone size: .; V gene: TRBV7-2; CDR3 length: 14; CDR3 DNA: TGTGCCAGCAGCTGGGGACTCAAGGGCGGGGAGCTGTTTTTT; CDR3 protein: CASSWGLKGGELFF
J gene: TRBJ1-1; D gene: .; clone size: once; V gene: TRBV12-3/TRBV12-4; CDR3 length: 13; CDR3 DNA: TGTGCCAGCATCTTGGAGGGGCGCACTGAAGCTTTCTTT; CDR3 protein: CASILEGRTEAFF
J gene: TRBJ2-6; D gene: TRBD1; clone size: .; V gene: TRBV14; CDR3 length: 19; CDR3 DNA: TGTGCCAGCAGCCCCAGACTTGGGACAGGGAACTCTGGGGCCAACGTCCTGACTTTC; CDR3 protein: CASSPRLGTGNSGANVLTF
J gene: TRBJ2-3; D gene: TRBD2; clone size: .; V gene: TRBV19; CDR3 length: 17; CDR3 DNA: TGTGCCAGTAGTCTCGGGGGACTAGCGGGGACGTACGATACGCAGTATTTT; CDR3 protein: CASSLGGLAGTYDTQYF
J gene: TRBJ1-1; D gene: .; clone size: .; V gene: TRBV27; CDR3 length: 14; CDR3 DNA: TGTGCCAGCAGTTTTTCCAGGGCGAACACTGAAGCTTTCTTT; CDR3 protein: CASSFSRANTEAFF
J gene: TRBJ2-7; D gene: .; clone size: .; V gene: TRBV5-5; CDR3 length: 17; CDR3 DNA: TGTGCCAGCAGCTCCCGCGACACGAGTTTTCCCAACTACGAGCAGTACTTC; CDR3 protein: CASSSRDTSFPNYEQYF
J gene: TRBJ2-2; D gene: .; clone size: many; V gene: TRBV10-3; CDR3 length: 19; CDR3 DNA: TGTGCCATCAGTGAGTCGTACGGCGGCGGGCGACGAGGCACCGGGGAGCTGTTTTTT; CDR3 protein: CAISESYGGGRRGTGELFF
J gene: TRBJ1-2; D gene: TRBD1; clone size: .; V gene: TRBV4-1; CDR3 length: 13; CDR3 DNA: TGCGCCAGCACCCTCGGACAGGGCTATGGCTACACCTTC; CDR3 protein: CASTLGQGYGYTF
J gene: TRBJ1-1; D gene: .; clone size: few; V gene: TRBV19; CDR3 length: 13; CDR3 DNA: TGTGCCAGTAGAGGGGACACTAACACTGAAGCTTTCTTT; CDR3 protein: CASRGDTNTEAFF
J gene: TRBJ1-3; D gene: .; clone size: .; V gene: TRBV7-7; CDR3 length: 15; CDR3 DNA: TGTGCTAGCAGCTTAAAGGCAGGGGCTGGAAACACCATATATTTT; CDR3 protein: CASSLKAGAGNTIYF
J gene: TRBJ2-6; D gene: TRBD1; clone size: .; V gene: TRBV28; CDR3 length: 15; CDR3 DNA: TGTGCCAGCAGTGTCGACAGGGCTGGGGCCAACGTCCTGACTTTC; CDR3 protein: CASSVDRAGANVLTF
J gene: TRBJ1-5; D gene: TRBD1; clone size: .; V gene: TRBV30; CDR3 length: 18; CDR3 DNA: TGTGCCCTGGCCCCCCCGGGACAGGGGGCGCGGGGCAATCAGCCCCAGCATTTT; CDR3 protein: CALAPPGQGARGNQPQHF
J gene: TRBJ1-1; D gene: TRBD1; clone size: .; V gene: TRBV6-5; CDR3 length: 11; CDR3 DNA: TGTGCCAGCAGCAGGGCAGGGGGAGCTTTCTTT; CDR3 protein: CASSRAGGAFF
J gene: TRBJ2-7; D gene: .; clone size: .; V gene: TRBV2; CDR3 length: 16; CDR3 DNA: TGTGCCAGCAGTGACATGGACACAAGGGGGACCTACGAGCAGTACTTC; CDR3 protein: CASSDMDTRGTYEQYF
J gene: TRBJ1-5; D gene: .; clone size: .; V gene: TRBV12-3/TRBV12-4; CDR3 length: 13; CDR3 DNA: TGTGCCAGCAGTTTGGAGCGTTTAGGCCCCCAGCATTTT; CDR3 protein: CASSLERLGPQHF
J gene: TRBJ1-5; D gene: TRBD1; clone size: few; V gene: TRBV9; CDR3 length: 14; CDR3 DNA: TGTGCCAGCAGCGGACAGGGAGCCGATCAGCCCCAGCATTTT; CDR3 protein: CASSGQGADQPQHF